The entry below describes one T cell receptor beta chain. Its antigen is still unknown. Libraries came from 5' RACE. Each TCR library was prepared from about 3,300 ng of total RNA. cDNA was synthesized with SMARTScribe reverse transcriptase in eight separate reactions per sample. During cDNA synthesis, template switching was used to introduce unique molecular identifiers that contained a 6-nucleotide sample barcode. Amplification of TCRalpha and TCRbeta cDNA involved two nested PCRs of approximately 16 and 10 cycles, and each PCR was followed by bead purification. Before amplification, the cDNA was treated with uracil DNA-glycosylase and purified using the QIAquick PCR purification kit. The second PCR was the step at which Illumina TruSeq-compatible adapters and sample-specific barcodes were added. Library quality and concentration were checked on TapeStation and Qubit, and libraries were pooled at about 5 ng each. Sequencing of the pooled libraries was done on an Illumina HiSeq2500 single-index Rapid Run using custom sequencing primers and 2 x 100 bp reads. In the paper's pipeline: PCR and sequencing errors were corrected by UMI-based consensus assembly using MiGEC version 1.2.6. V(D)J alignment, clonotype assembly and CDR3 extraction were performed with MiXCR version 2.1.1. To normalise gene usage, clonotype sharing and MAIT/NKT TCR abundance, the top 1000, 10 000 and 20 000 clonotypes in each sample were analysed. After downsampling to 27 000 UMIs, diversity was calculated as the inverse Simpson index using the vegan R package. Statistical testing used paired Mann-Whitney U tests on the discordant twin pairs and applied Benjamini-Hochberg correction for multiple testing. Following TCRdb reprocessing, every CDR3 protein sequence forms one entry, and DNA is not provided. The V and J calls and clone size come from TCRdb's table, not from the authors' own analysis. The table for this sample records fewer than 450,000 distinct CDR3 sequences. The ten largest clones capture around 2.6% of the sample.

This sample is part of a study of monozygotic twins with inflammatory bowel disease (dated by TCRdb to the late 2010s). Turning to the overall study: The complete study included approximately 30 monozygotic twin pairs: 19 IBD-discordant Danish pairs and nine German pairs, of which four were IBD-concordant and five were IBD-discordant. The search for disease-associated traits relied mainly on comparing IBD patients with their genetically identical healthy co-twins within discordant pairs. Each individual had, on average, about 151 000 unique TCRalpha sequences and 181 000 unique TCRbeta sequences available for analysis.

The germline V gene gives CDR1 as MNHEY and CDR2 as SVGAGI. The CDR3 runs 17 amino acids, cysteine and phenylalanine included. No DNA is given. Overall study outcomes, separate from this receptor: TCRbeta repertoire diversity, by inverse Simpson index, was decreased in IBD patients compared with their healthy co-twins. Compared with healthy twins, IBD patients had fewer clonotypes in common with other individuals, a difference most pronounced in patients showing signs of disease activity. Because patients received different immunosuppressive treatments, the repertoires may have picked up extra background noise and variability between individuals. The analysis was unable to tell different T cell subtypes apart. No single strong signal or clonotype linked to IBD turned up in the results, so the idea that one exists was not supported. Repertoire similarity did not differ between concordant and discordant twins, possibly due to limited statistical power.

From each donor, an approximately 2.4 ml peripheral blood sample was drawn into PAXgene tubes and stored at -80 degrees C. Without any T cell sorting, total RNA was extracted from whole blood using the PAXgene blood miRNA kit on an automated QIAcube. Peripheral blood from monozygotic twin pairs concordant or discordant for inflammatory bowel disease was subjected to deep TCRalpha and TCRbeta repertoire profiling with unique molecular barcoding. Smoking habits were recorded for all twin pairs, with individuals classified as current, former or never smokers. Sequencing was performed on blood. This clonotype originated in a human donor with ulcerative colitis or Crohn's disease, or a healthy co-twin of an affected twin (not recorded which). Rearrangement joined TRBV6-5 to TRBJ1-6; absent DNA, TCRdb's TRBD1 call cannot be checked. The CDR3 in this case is CASSYSPYRGVNSPLHF.